The rows below give T cell receptor beta chains drawn from one sample of a study of identical twins. TCRdb passed the 5' RACE reads through MiXCR, listing each CDR3 protein once. This table has hundreds of thousands of distinct CDR3 sequences, roughly 6% appearing once. The sample comprised naive T cells sorted from blood. All receptors come from a man aged 18 to 30 in good health. The CDR3 runs from the conserved cysteine through the conserved F or W. The order of the fields is CDR3 protein, J gene, V gene.

CATGPSRWVNEQFF | TRBJ2-1 | TRBV2
CASSPEVGTDTEAFF | TRBJ1-1 | TRBV5-1
CASTPTGQRNEQYF | TRBJ2-7 | TRBV5-1
CASSLGQGMRETQYF | TRBJ2-5 | TRBV5-1
CSARPPQAGDAEAFF | TRBJ1-1 | TRBV20-1
CASSRTPSSYNEQFF | TRBJ2-1 | TRBV6-4
CSATLAEQETQYF | TRBJ2-5 | TRBV20-1
CSGAPRQYPETQYF | TRBJ2-5 | TRBV29-1
CATSSPPGQGNFGTDTQYF | TRBJ2-3 | TRBV5-1
CASSRGSSYNEQFF | TRBJ2-1 | TRBV6-1
CASSLDLGLDRNEQFF | TRBJ2-1 | TRBV11-2
CASSSGQGLGTGELFF | TRBJ2-2 | TRBV7-2
CASSQDSGIYPKNIQYF | TRBJ2-4 | TRBV4-1
CASSSVDSSTF | TRBJ1-2 | TRBV7-9
CSVRSPYEQYF | TRBJ2-7 | TRBV20-1
CASSLLLGNEQFF | TRBJ2-1 | TRBV5-1
CASRPARSYNSPLHF | TRBJ1-6 | TRBV6-1
CATSDPRTSGRAVDTQYF | TRBJ2-3 | TRBV24-1
CAISPGRETQYF | TRBJ2-5 | TRBV10-3
CAISEGRGIRTEAFF | TRBJ1-1 | TRBV10-3
CSARRTQTYEQYF | TRBJ2-7 | TRBV20-1
CASSLTDRGHPNTGELFF | TRBJ2-2 | TRBV7-3
CASSLTVGGRDTDTQYF | TRBJ2-3 | TRBV4-2
CASPGGLDTDTQYF | TRBJ2-3 | TRBV2
CSASGGLGQGSTDTQYF | TRBJ2-3 | TRBV20-1
CAWNGGSYNEQFF | TRBJ2-1 | TRBV30
CASSEAALSRYNQPQHF | TRBJ1-5 | TRBV6-1
CASSQEDGATNEKLFF | TRBJ1-4 | TRBV4-2
CASSFAGASSYNEQFF | TRBJ2-1 | TRBV27
CASSQALYRQETQYF | TRBJ2-5 | TRBV4-3
CASSDPGLAGGPYEQYF | TRBJ2-7 | TRBV25-1
CASSLFDLGQGIYNEQFF | TRBJ2-1 | TRBV28
CASSSAGVNEQFF | TRBJ2-1 | TRBV7-9
CASSYASGNQPQHF | TRBJ1-5 | TRBV6-2/TRBV6-3
CASSLAPGNGNTIYF | TRBJ1-3 | TRBV5-5
CASSPGVGPGQPQHF | TRBJ1-5 | TRBV18
CASFGGYNEQFF | TRBJ2-1 | TRBV12-3/TRBV12-4
CAWSPTGYTQYF | TRBJ2-3 | TRBV30
CASSSPASGRLGEQFF | TRBJ2-1 | TRBV12-3/TRBV12-4
CASSVGRRSTGELFF | TRBJ2-2 | TRBV6-1
CSGYNRQGQETQYF | TRBJ2-5 | TRBV29-1
CATSDRDRANTGELFF | TRBJ2-2 | TRBV24-1
CASSETGSYNSPLHF | TRBJ1-6 | TRBV12-3/TRBV12-4
CASFPGLGELFF | TRBJ2-2 | TRBV12-3/TRBV12-4
CSAPGGGETQYF | TRBJ2-5 | TRBV20-1
CASASPNANTGELFF | TRBJ2-2 | TRBV18
CSVFSGRLNEQFF | TRBJ2-1 | TRBV29-1
CASSFDQSGRVKQYF | TRBJ2-7 | TRBV7-2
CATRGPDNEQFF | TRBJ2-1 | TRBV6-4
CATTTARGPSYNEQFF | TRBJ2-1 | TRBV7-6
CSASLGGADNEQFF | TRBJ2-1 | TRBV20-1